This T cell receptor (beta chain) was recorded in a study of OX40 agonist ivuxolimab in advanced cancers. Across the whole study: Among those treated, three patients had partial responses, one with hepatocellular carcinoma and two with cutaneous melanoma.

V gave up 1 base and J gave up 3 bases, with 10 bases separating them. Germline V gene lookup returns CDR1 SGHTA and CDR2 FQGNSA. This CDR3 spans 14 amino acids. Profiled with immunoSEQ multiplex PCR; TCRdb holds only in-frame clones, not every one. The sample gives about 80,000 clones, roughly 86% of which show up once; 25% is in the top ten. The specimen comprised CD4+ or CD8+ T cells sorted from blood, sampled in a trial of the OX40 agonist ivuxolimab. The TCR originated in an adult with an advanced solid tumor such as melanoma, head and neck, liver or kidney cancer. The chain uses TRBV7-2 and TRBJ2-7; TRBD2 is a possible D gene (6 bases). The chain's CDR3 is CASSLVGLFYEQYF. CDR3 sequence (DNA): TGTGCCAGCAGCTTAGTGGGACTTTTCTACGAGCAGTACTTC.